This is a list of T cell receptor beta chains from one sample in a study of human CD8 memory T cell subsets. From the 5' RACE reads, TCRdb lists one entry per CDR3 protein and no DNA. This sample's table reports more than 9,000 distinct CDR3 sequences. The source material was CD8+ stem-like memory T cells (TSCM and TCM) sorted from PBMCs. All receptors derive from a human donor in good health. Both conserved end residues are part of each CDR3. Each record gives: V gene, clone size, J gene, CDR3 protein. Some rows have no size entry. The others give once, few or many, or a class for an expanded clone.

TRBV6-2/TRBV6-3,NA,TRBJ1-2,CASSYSAGTGIGYTF
TRBV27,NA,TRBJ2-4,CASSPLAGGLAKNIQYF
TRBV5-6,medium-sized,TRBJ2-3,CASSLAPDTQYF
TRBV28,NA,TRBJ1-1,CASSFEGVGAFF
TRBV6-5,NA,TRBJ2-3,CATQGGDTQYF
TRBV4-3,NA,TRBJ2-1,CASSQDRVARYNEQFF
TRBV5-1,NA,TRBJ2-2,CASSWRTLGLAGVVNTGELFF
TRBV24-1,NA,TRBJ2-5,CATSDSTVTQYF
TRBV13,NA,TRBJ2-3,CASIPQGHRYTDTQYF
TRBV13,NA,TRBJ2-1,CASSATTSGVTSYNEQFF
TRBV9,NA,TRBJ2-6,CASSVASSGANVLTF
TRBV27,NA,TRBJ2-1,CASSSSGGVSSYNEQFF
TRBV5-1,NA,TRBJ2-1,CASSYTSGSYNEQFF